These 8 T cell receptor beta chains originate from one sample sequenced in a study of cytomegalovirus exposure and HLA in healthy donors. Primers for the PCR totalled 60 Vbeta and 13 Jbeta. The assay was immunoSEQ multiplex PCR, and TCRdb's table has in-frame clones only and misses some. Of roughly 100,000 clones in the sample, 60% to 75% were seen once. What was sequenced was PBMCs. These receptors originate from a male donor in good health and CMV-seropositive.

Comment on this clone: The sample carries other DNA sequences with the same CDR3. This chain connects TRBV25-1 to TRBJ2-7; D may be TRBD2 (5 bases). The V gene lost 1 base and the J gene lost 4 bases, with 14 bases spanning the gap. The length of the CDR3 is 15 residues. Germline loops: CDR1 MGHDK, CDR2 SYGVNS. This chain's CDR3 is CASSESGSTVYEQYF. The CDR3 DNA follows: TGTGCCAGCAGTGAATCGGGGTCCACGGTTTACGAGCAGTACTTC.

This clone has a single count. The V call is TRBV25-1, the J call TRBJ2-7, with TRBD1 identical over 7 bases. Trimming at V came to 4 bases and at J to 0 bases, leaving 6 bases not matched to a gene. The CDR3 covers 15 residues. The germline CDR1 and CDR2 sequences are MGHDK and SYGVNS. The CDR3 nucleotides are TGTGCCAGCAGTGCACATAACAGGGGCTCCTACGAGCAGTACTTC. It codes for CASSAHNRGSYEQYF.

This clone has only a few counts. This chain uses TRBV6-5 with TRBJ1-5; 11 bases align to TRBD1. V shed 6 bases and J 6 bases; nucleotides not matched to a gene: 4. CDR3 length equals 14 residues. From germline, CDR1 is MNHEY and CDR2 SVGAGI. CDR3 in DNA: TGTGCCAGCAGCCAGGACAGGGGGCCTCAGCCCCAGCATTTT. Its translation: CASSQDRGPQPQHF.

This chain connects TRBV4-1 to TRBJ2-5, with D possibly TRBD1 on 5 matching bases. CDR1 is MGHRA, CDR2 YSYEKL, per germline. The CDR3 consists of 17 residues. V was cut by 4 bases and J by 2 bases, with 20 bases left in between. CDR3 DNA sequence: TGCGCCAGCAGCCCCTCGTCCGTAAGAAGGGGTCAAGAGACCCAGTACTTC. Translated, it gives CASSPSSVRRGQETQYF.

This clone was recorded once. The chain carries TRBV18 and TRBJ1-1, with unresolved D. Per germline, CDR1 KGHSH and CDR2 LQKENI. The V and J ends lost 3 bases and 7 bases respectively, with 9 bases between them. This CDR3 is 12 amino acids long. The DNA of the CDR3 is TGTGCCAGCTCACCGAGGCAAGATGAAGCTTTCTTT. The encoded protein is CASSPRQDEAFF.

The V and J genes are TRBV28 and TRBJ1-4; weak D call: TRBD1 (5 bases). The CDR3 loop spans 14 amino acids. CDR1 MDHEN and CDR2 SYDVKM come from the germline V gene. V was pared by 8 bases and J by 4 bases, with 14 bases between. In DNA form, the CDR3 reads TGTGCCAGCGGGTCGGGGGGTCTTAATGAAAAACTGTTTTTT. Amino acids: CASGSGGLNEKLFF.

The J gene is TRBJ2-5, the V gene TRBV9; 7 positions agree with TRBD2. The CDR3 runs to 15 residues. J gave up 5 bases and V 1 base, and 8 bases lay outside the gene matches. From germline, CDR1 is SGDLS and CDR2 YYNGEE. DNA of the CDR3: TGTGCCAGCAGCGTACTTTCTAGCGGAGGGGAGACCCAGTACTTC. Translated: CASSVLSSGGETQYF.

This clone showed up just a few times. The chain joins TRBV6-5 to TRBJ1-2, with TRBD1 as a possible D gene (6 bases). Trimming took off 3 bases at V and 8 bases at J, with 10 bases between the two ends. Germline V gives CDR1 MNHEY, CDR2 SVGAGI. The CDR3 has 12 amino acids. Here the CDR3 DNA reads TGTGCCAGCAGTTATACAGGGCCAGGCTACACCTTC. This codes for CASSYTGPGYTF.